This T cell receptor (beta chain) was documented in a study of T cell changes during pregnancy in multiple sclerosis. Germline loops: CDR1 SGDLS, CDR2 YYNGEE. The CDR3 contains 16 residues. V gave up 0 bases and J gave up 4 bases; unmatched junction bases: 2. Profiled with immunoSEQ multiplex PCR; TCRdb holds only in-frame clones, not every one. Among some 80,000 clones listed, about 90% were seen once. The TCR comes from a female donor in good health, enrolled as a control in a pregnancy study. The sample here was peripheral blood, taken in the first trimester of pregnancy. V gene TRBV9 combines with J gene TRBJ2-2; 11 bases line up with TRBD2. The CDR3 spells CASSVGLAGPTGELFF. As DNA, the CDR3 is TGTGCCAGCAGCGTAGGACTAGCGGGACCCACCGGGGAGCTGTTTTTT. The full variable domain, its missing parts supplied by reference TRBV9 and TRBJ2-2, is DSGVTQTPKHLITATGQRVTLRCSPRSGDLSVYWYQQSLDQGLQFLIQYYNGEERAKGNILERFSAQQFPDLHSELNLSSLELGDSALYFCASSVGLAGPTGELFFGEGSRLTVL.